Listed here are 18 T cell receptor beta chains from one sample, sequenced in a study of monozygotic twins with inflammatory bowel disease. TCRdb reworked the 5' RACE reads into one entry per CDR3 protein, no DNA. This sample lists some 440,000 distinct CDR3 sequences; its ten largest clones have 2% to 3%. The sample taken for sequencing was blood. These receptors all stem from a human donor with ulcerative colitis or Crohn's disease, or a healthy co-twin of an affected twin (not recorded which).

The chain joins TRBV20-1 to TRBJ1-5; without DNA, the TCRdb call of TRBD1 cannot be checked. Per the germline V gene, CDR1 is DFQATT and CDR2 is SNEGSKA (reference sequence). The length of the CDR3 is 14 residues. CDR3 region: CSAEERGYNQPQHF.

This sequence joins TRBV20-1 and TRBJ1-5; there is no DNA to check the TCRdb D call of TRBD1. This CDR3 contains 14 residues. Germline V gene lookup returns CDR1 DFQATT and CDR2 SNEGSKA (reference sequence). This CDR3 reads CSATQGFRNQPQHF.

The V gene is TRBV5-1, the J gene TRBJ2-3; TCRdb indicates TRBD2, and absent DNA this call remains unverified. The length of the CDR3 is 13 residues. Germline assignment: CDR1 SGHRS and CDR2 YFSETQ. CDR3 amino acids: CASSREVSDTQYF.

The chain has TRBV2 and TRBJ2-5. This CDR3 spans 11 amino acids. Germline V CDR1 and CDR2: SNHLY, FYNNEI. CDR3 residues: CASSESETQYF. Full variable domain (rest looked up from reference TRBV2 and TRBJ2-5): EPEVTQTPSHQVTQMGQEVILRCVPISNHLYFYWYRQILGQKVEFLVSFYNNEISEKSEIFDDQFSVERPDGSNFTLKIRSTKLEDSAMYFCASSESETQYFGPGTRLLVL.

This rearrangement joins TRBV5-1 to TRBJ2-4; TCRdb reports TRBD2, a call that lacks DNA to check it against. CDR3 size: 17 residues. Germline CDR1 and CDR2: SGHRS and YFSETQ. CDR3 sequence reads: CASSPSPSNRAKNIQYF. Full variable domain (remainder filled in from reference TRBV5-1 and TRBJ2-4): KAGVTQTPRYLIKTRGQQVTLSCSPISGHRSVSWYQQTPGQGLQFLFEYFSETQRNKGNFPGRFSGRQFSNSRSEMNVSTLELGDSALYLCASSPSPSNRAKNIQYFGAGTRLSVL.

V is TRBV18 and J is TRBJ2-4; TCRdb's assignment of TRBD2 cannot be checked, as there is no DNA. The length of the CDR3 is 12 residues. Germline values: CDR1 KGHSH, CDR2 LQKENI. This CDR3 reads CASSQRGGIQYF.

V gene TRBV7-2 combines with J gene TRBJ2-5; TCRdb's assignment of TRBD1 cannot be checked, as there is no DNA. There are 15 residues in the CDR3. Germline values: CDR1 SGHTA, CDR2 FQGNSA. The CDR3 region is CASSSTGLVTETQYF.

This chain links TRBV6-5 with TRBJ2-7; TCRdb lists TRBD2, though no DNA is available to test this call. CDR3 length equals 15 residues. Germline CDR1 reads MNHEY; CDR2 reads SVGAGI. This chain's CDR3 is CASSYRSPPGNEQYF.

V usage is TRBV10-3 and J usage is TRBJ2-1; TCRdb returns TRBD2, unconfirmable since there is no DNA. The CDR3 loop spans 15 amino acids. Germline CDR1 reads ENHRY; CDR2 reads SYGVKD. The CDR3: CAIGQGLAKGDEQFF.

The chain combines TRBV7-9 with TRBJ1-5; checking the TCRdb D call of TRBD1 is not possible without DNA. Looked up from germline, CDR1 is SEHNR and CDR2 is FQNEAQ (reference sequence). The CDR3 totals 15 residues. CDR3: CASSLGAGSNQPQHF.

The rearrangement links TRBV5-8 to TRBJ1-3; TCRdb indicates TRBD1, and absent DNA this call remains unverified. Germline CDR1 and CDR2: SGHTS and YDEGEE. This CDR3 contains 13 residues. The CDR3 loop is CASSFPRGPTIYF.

This chain links TRBV9 with TRBJ2-5; no DNA is available, so the TRBD1 call from TCRdb remains unchecked. This CDR3 comprises 14 residues. CDR1 SGDLS and CDR2 YYNGEE come from the germline V gene. The CDR3 region is CASSVAPEGETQYF.

The V gene is TRBV20-1, the J gene TRBJ2-1; TCRdb's D gene call, TRBD2, goes unchecked for lack of DNA. In germline, CDR1 is DFQATT, CDR2 SNEGSKA (reference sequence). This CDR3 is built from 15 residues. The CDR3 here is CSARGGTSGDVEQFF.

The chain carries TRBV12-3 or TRBV12-4 and TRBJ1-1; the D call from TCRdb, TRBD1, cannot be confirmed without DNA. The CDR3 extends over 14 amino acids. CDR3 amino acids: CASSSSGSNTEAFF.

The rearrangement uses TRBV28 and TRBJ1-1; TCRdb designates TRBD1, a call that cannot be tested without DNA. CDR3 length equals 16 residues. Germline lookup yields CDR1 MDHEN and CDR2 SYDVKM. Here the CDR3 reads CASSHLGQGLNTEAFF.

V and J are TRBV19 and TRBJ2-7; TCRdb selects TRBD1, and the lack of DNA leaves this call unchecked. The germline gives CDR1 LNHDA, CDR2 SQIVND (reference sequence). This CDR3 is 15 amino acids long. The CDR3 protein is CASSISDSLAYEQYF.

The chain has TRBV20-1 and TRBJ1-4. CDR3 length: 15 residues. Germline CDR1 DFQATT, CDR2 SNEGSKA (reference sequence). This CDR3 reads CSARDRRATNEKLFF.

This rearrangement joins TRBV12-3 or TRBV12-4 to TRBJ1-2; TCRdb designates TRBD1, a call that cannot be tested without DNA. This CDR3 has 12 residues. The CDR3 loop is CASLPLADRITF.